These T cell receptor beta chains were read from a single sample in a study of beta chain features in type 1 diabetes. Measured with immunoSEQ multiplex PCR; TCRdb has only the in-frame clones, and not every one. Of over 700,000 clones in the sample, under 20% were seen once. Material: naive CD4+ T cells from blood. All receptors derive from a woman between 18 and 30 years old in good health. Each CDR3 is given without its conserved first and last residue. Each record gives: V gene, J gene, CDR3 protein.

>TRBV20-1|TRBJ1-1
SARVGTEAF
>TRBV7-2|TRBJ2-2
ASSLERSAGELF
>TRBV9|TRBJ2-1
ASSVSRDRGLNEQF
>TRBV9|TRBJ2-1
ASSPWGDSYNEQF
>TRBV18|TRBJ2-7
ASSLRDRGSEQY
>TRBV28|TRBJ2-7
ASSLWTSGSYEQY
>TRBV7-2|TRBJ2-5
ASSLGMGGGPQETQY
>TRBV15|TRBJ2-2
ATSRRVRTGELF
>TRBV18|TRBJ2-1
ASSLQGGGEQF
>TRBV18|TRBJ2-4
ASSPLGGQTHKNIQY
>TRBV10-3|TRBJ2-6
AISESGGAGANVLT